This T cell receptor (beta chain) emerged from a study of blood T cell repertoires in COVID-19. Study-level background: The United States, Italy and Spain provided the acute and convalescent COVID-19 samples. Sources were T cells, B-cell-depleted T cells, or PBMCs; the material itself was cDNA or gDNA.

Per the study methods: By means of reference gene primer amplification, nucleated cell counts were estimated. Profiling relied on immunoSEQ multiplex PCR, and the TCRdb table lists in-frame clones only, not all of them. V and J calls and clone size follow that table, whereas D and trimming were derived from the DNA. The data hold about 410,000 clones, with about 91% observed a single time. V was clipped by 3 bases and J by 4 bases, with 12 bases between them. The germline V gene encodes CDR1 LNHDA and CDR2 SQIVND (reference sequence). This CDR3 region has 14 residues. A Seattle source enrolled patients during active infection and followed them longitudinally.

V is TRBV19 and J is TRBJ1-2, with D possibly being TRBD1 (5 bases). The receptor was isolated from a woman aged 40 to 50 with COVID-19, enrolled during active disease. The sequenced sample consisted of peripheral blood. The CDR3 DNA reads TGTGCCAGTAGTATCCAGGGAACCACCTATGGCTACACCTTC. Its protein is CASSIQGTTYGYTF.